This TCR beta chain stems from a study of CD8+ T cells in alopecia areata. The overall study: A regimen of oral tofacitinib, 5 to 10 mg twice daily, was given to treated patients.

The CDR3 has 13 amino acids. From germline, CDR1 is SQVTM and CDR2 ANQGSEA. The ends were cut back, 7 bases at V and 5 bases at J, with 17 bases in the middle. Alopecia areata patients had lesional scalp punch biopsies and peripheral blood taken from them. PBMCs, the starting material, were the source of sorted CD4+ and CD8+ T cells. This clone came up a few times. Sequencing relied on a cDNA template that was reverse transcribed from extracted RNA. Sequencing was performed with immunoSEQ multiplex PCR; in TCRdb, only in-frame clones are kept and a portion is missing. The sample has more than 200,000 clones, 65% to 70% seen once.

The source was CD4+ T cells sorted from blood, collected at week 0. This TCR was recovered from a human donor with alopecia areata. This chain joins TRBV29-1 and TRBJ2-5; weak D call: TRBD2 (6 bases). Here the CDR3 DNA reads TGCAGCGCCCCCGGGGGACTCTCGGAGACCCAGTACTTC. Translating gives CSAPGGLSETQYF.